The clone carrying this TCR beta chain was picked up many times. Its antigen remains unidentified. This sample was taken from a study of molecular identifiers for immune sequencing clone quantification. General observations from the study: One cell's worth of spiked Jurkat TCR RNA was reportedly detectable among roughly 1 million naive cells.

Each library that profiled naive CD8 cells came from roughly 20,000 to 1,000,000 sorted cells with 10%, 30% or 50% RNA. The CDR3 runs to 13 residues. CDR1 and CDR2 (germline): SGHDT, YYEEEE. Trimming cost V 2 bases and J 7 bases; bases outside gene matches: 3. Listed TCR primers and previously described methods were used for bulk TCR libraries. TCRdb reanalysed the PCR reads using MiXCR and keeps one entry per CDR3 protein. The sample has 85,000 to 100,000 distinct CDR3 sequences; approximately 25% are singletons. The sample taken for sequencing was naive CD8+ T cells from blood, with Jurkat cell RNA spiked in. Subset specified: FACS-sorted CD8+CD4-CCR7+CD45RA+ naive T cells. This sequence was found in a human donor in good health. Some libraries in this study had Jurkat cell RNA spiked in. V is TRBV5-6 and J is TRBJ1-5; TRBD1 matches at 7 bases. The CDR3 DNA reads as TGTGCCAGCAGCTTCTCCAGGGGGCAGCCCCAGCATTTT. Translating it yields CASSFSRGQPQHF.